This T cell receptor (beta chain) derives from a study of cytomegalovirus exposure and HLA in healthy donors (dated by TCRdb to between 2016 and 2019). In the study overall: In an earlier analysis of about 560 of the donors, 250 to 300 Gb of sequence data and 120 million or so unique TCR beta sequences from 150 million to 200 million T cells were reported. Roughly 300 gigabases of sequencing data and 70 million to 85 million unique TCR sequences were included in an early release covering roughly 700 HLA-typed donors. The genetic ancestry cluster associated with self-reported Caucasian donors included 65% to 90% of the 398 genotyped donors. The study was designed to test whether signatures of past pathogen exposure could be identified by cataloging public T cell receptors. The study profiled the T cell repertoires of 550 to 700 subjects by immunosequencing and related them to cytomegalovirus serostatus. A separate validation cohort of more than 100 different subjects was used in addition to the 666-subject first cohort. To predict cytomegalovirus infection status, the study combined high-throughput TCR immunosequencing, statistical association of individual TCRs with disease status, and machine learning. A later analysis re-analyzed previously published TCR beta repertoires from about 600 donors and added high-resolution HLA genotyping to study TCR occurrence patterns. Rather than drawing on any new phenotypic data, the later analysis identified candidate immune exposures from TCR beta sequences and the way those sequences occurred across donors. To decide whether each TCR beta V gene segment behaved as functional or pseudogenic, an earlier analysis of some 600 of the donors relied on high-throughput TCR beta sequencing. Donor age, sex, ethnicity and CMV serostatus were compiled together with the repertoire data. Genome-wide SNP genotypes for about 60% of the 666 donors were used in a later genetic analysis, which treated that subset as a discovery cohort. All discovery cohort repertoires had been generated on a single sequencing platform. Both class I and class II loci were covered by HLA typing, at four-digit resolution. The number of donors typed differed by locus, with 629-630 for A, B, C, DRB1 and DQB1, approximately 500 for DQA1, nearly 610 for DPA1, and 472 for DPB1. A handful of DR-DQ haplotypes were handled as single units for association and clustering because linkage in the cohort was strong. Across around 400 genotyped donors of the cohort, an average of about 220,000 unique TCR beta nucleotide sequences per donor were sequenced, and approximately 19% of those sequences were non-productive.

In total, 500 to 700 healthy bone marrow donors made up the cohort. At the time of sampling, every cohort member was nominally healthy, though immune exposures that went unrecorded were likely present. CMV serostatus was recorded as positive for roughly 290 and negative for about 50% of the roughly 670 cohort members, whereas no CMV serostatus was recorded for the donor in question. A peripheral blood sample was provided by each donor, and peripheral blood mononuclear cells were used for TCR beta sequencing. Genomic DNA extraction from the blood cell samples was performed with the Qiagen DNeasy Blood Extraction Kit. Results and caveats for the whole study, not just this receptor: Most TCR sequences were observed very rarely across donors, whereas some public TCRs were present in many individuals. In a later analysis, TCR association rates were found to vary across HLA loci, with the most associated TCRs seen for DRB1 alleles and the fewest for HLA-C alleles. Because the 87-base-pair reads could not distinguish some IMGT-functional V segments, including TRBV6-2 and TRBV6-3, those segments were excluded. In a later analysis, HLA-associated TCR beta chains were found to be more clonally expanded and to have lower generation probabilities than equally common non-associated chains. A total of roughly 160 TCR beta chains were listed by the study as associated with cytomegalovirus. The presence/absence analyses assumed that sequencing depth was roughly uniform across donors, and that assumption may not be true. Cytomegalovirus status was reported to be diagnosed by the classifier with high specificity and sensitivity in both the original and validation cohorts. In a later genetic analysis, fewer N-insertions in productive TCRs were reported among donors in an Asian-associated ancestry cluster than the approximately 670-donor mean. A later analysis associated 16,951 TCR beta sequences with specific HLA alleles at a false discovery rate of 0.05. The authors suggested that the approach could potentially be generalized to other disease states and immunological phenotypes. In a later analysis, most CMV-associated TCR beta chains were found to appear HLA-restricted, with HLA associations seemingly driven largely by CMV exposure. In a later genetic analysis, a missense DCLRE1C variant was associated with V-gene and J-gene trimming of TCR beta chains, and the association was replicated in an independent cohort. According to a later analysis, parvovirus B19, influenza, CMV and Epstein-Barr virus appeared linked to several top co-occurrence clusters. In vitro tests confirmed that three of the cytomegalovirus-associated TCR beta chains recognize cytomegalovirus antigens. An earlier analysis of around 600 of the donors showed that most TCR beta V segments appeared in productive rearrangements either about 87% or about 30% of the time, which broadly matched IMGT annotations. Strong co-occurrence of HLA alleles, especially DR and DQ, made assigning TCR associations to individual alleles difficult. Because HLA typing was unavailable for some donors at each locus, only the typed subset was used in association tests. A further reported finding was that TCR beta sequences accurately predicted the HLA-A and HLA-B alleles for most subjects in the first cohort. A group of highly shared sequence variants was considered likely to be a technical artifact of the sequencing pipeline. Because counts were too low, about 15 rarely observed V segments, including chromosome 9 orphons, were left out of the earlier analysis of some 600 of the donors. The only immune exposure information available for the cohort was CMV serostatus. In this cohort, only TCR beta chains were sequenced, and detectable features were limited by the absence of alpha or paired-chain data. Linkage disequilibrium might explain the correlated functional status among segregating V segments, but an unknown experimental factor could not be ruled out.

Taken from cysteine to phenylalanine, the CDR3 has 14 residues. The entry retains the CDR3 DNA only, 42 bases that are in frame from base 1. For CDR1 and CDR2, the germline V gene (reference sequence) lists SGHNT and YYREEE. Trimming takes 5 bases off V and 4 bases off J; junction bases not matched to a gene: 8. Library construction relied on the immunoSEQ multiplex PCR assay. For the multiplex PCR, a mixture combining 60 forward primers for TCR Vbeta segments and 13 reverse primers for TCR Jbeta segments was used. Amplification of the CDR3 region of rearranged TCR beta genes was performed with a multiplex PCR assay on genomic DNA. On the Illumina HiSeq System, the amplified TCR beta libraries were sequenced as 87-base-pair reads. Per the source publication's procedure: Across the 666 repertoires, a later analysis counted 80 million or so unique TCR beta chains, about 10 million of which were shared by at least two donors. Raw reads were error-corrected and collapsed into unique sequences with a nearest-neighbor algorithm that merged closely related sequences to remove PCR and sequencing errors. V, D and J gene segments were assigned by aligning CDR3 sequences to IMGT reference sequences. For a sequence to be retained, a match of at least six nucleotides was required to both a V gene segment and a J gene segment. Rearrangements were called productive when the CDR3 lacked stop codons and stayed in frame with V and J; all others were non-productive. Following IMGT convention, CDR3 was defined as the stretch from the second conserved V-encoded cysteine up to the conserved J-encoded phenylalanine. Sequences without an unambiguous match to a single V gene segment were excluded from the earlier analysis of 450 to 650 of the donors. In an earlier analysis of 450 to 700 of the donors, V segments were called functional above 56.7% productive rearrangements and were called segregating when the between-donor standard deviation exceeded 5%. A statistical classification framework was built to diagnose cytomegalovirus status from the catalog of TCR beta chain sequences. V and J gene assignment, in a later analysis, came from comparing TCR nucleotide sequences with IMGT/GENE-DB human TR gene sequences. In a later analysis, CDR3 sequences and most-parsimonious VDJ recombination scenarios were assigned using the TCRdist pipeline. In a later analysis, every TCR beta chain was defined by the combination of its CDR3 amino acid sequence and its V-gene family, and reads without a unique V-gene family were dropped. A later analysis removed 500 to 650 highly shared, low-generation-probability nucleotide sequences to deal with suspected cross-contamination and a sequencing artifact. For each public chain, a later analysis derived a clonal expansion index from normalized ranks of inferred template counts within each repertoire. Generation probabilities in a later analysis came from a VDJ recombination model fitted to out-of-frame rearrangements, and those results were checked against IGoR. A later analysis scored TCR-TCR, TCR-HLA and TCR-CMV co-occurrence with hypergeometric tests, applying a repertoire-size bias correction to TCR pairs. In a later analysis, false discovery rates were estimated by permuting HLA or CMV assignments 20 times. In a later analysis, co-occurring TCRs were grouped with DBSCAN, and TCRdist sequence similarity was added when clustering was performed within HLA-allele-positive subsets. Repertoires with fewer than 30,000 or more than 120,000 public chains were left out of co-occurrence clustering, as were a handful of repertoires with anomalous nucleotide sharing. TCRdb took over this immuneACCESS table, retaining in-frame rearrangements with V and J assigned. Such tables are incomplete; in checked studies, under half of the missing clones stem from an unresolved V gene, and the remainder is unexplained. That table supplies the V and J calls and clone size; D and trimming were determined from the DNA. This sample lists 200,000 to 250,000 clones; more than 75% were detected once. 1.3% of the sample goes to the ten largest clones.

To note about this clone: Its antigen remains unidentified. No qualities accompany the bases; no much larger clone lies one base away.

The sequence derives from a human donor in good health. Sequenced sample: PBMCs. The sequence is built from TRBV5-4 and TRBJ1-2; 7 of the junction bases match TRBD1. The CDR3 here reads CASRRTGTSYGYTF. The nucleotide sequence reads as follows: TGTGCCAGCAGAAGGACAGGTACCTCCTATGGCTACACCTTC.